This TCR beta chain came from a study of shared clonotypes between healthy human individuals (TCRdb year 2020). For the wider study: Two women and three men aged 18 to 49 years were included in the cohort. Per donor, three plates each were used for CD4 naive and CD4 memory, two for CD8 naive, and one for CD8 memory. To estimate repertoire size and how much clonotype sharing occurs between individuals, the study deeply sequenced the blood TCR repertoires of several healthy adults. To increase sequencing depth and limit assay-specific biases, different laboratories used diverse techniques to prepare libraries and sequence TCR repertoires. Between about 0.8 and 9 billion PBMCs per donor were obtained by leukapheresis. The paper's findings and limits, for the study overall: When four donors were compared, the shared fraction of clonotypes was about 5.2% for naive CD4, roughly 3.3% for naive CD8, 2.3% for memory CD4, and 0.4% for memory CD8. Sampling was restricted to blood, and TCR repertoires in tissues likely differ from the TCR repertoires found in blood. Because the study included only a small number of donors, the genetic and exposure-history diversity represented was limited. Pairwise subsampling indicated that sequencing depth was expected to affect the degree of clonotype sharing among donors. Compared with non-shared clonotypes, clonotypes shared by all four sorted-subset donors had higher generation probabilities. Larger estimated clonotype richness was generally found for naive subsets than for memory subsets. Even with the large sequencing depth, rarefaction of the sorted-subset datasets indicated that sequencing was incomplete.

Concerning this clone: This receptor's antigen is unknown. Base qualities are not at hand, and no much larger clone is one base apart.

TCR CDR3 regions were amplified from genomic DNA by multiplex PCR using the deep immunoSEQ assay. Extracted genomic DNA from each cell subset was distributed evenly across all wells of several immunoSEQ 96-well plates, and each plate was treated as a replicate. For sorted subsets, each replicate PCR was loaded with 200 ng genomic DNA, equivalent to some 31,000 T cell genomes. Purified libraries were quantified with a Qubit 3.0 fluorometer, sized on a Bioanalyzer 2100, and re-quantified with the KAPA Library Quantification kit. Each immunoSEQ 96-well plate was sequenced on its own single-read 150-cycle Illumina NextSeq 550 flow cell. The study's own analysis went as follows. Because the immunoSEQ output included only junctional sequences and no quality scores, the filtering could not be the same as the filtering used for full-length reads. Sequences were annotated with PyIR, a Python wrapper for IgBLAST v1.9, using IMGT germline references to assign V/J genes and CDR3. Reads were removed for weak V/J assignments (E-value above 1e-6), missing CDR3, stop codons, out-of-frame junctions, or ambiguous translated residues. V3J clonotypes were defined as sequences sharing the same inferred V gene, J gene, and CDR3 amino acid sequence. Percentage overlap between repertoires was computed as shared unique clonotypes divided by the size of the smaller repertoire. Three approaches were used to assess repertoire richness: RTK rarefaction, the Chao1 estimator, and Recon v2.1 estimates of unobserved clonotypes. OLGA was used to compute generation probabilities for all TCRbeta clonotypes that the gDNA method yielded from a few donors. Sourced from immuneACCESS, this table was stored by TCRdb with only in-frame sequences that have V and J called. A share of the clones is absent; for the studies checked, an unresolved V gene accounts for under half, and the remainder has no known explanation. The V and J calls and the clone size are those of that table, but D and trimming were determined from the DNA. Recorded for this sample are millions of clones; approximately 92% of them occurred a single time. The ten largest clones take up under 0.15% of the sample.

The donors were healthy, HIV-negative adults with no recently reported acute infections or vaccinations. Every donor was a Caucasian adult residing in Nashville, Tennessee, USA. CD4+ T cells were enriched by magnetic negative selection; naive cells were then positively selected on CD45RA, and the negative fraction formed the memory subset. Blood was obtained by leukapheresis, after which PBMCs were separated by Ficoll-Histopaque density gradient centrifugation and cryopreserved in liquid nitrogen vapor phase. Analytical flow cytometry was used to check the purity and quantity of every magnetically sorted T cell population. From each sorted fraction, genomic DNA was isolated and quantified by UV absorbance on a Nanodrop 2000c. CDR1 and CDR2 are read off the germline V gene as SGHDT and YYEEEE. The junction shows trimming of 1 base on V and 7 bases on J, plus 18 bases between the germline ends. The CDR3 spans 16 residues, from the cysteine through the phenylalanine. CDR3 DNA only is kept here, 48 bases in frame from base 1.

In this chain, TRBV5-6 is recombined with TRBJ2-1; TRBD2 is possibly the D segment (6 matching bases). The sequencing sample was made of naive CD4+ T cells sorted from blood. This specimen's cell subset or site label, per the study, means: CD45RA+ positively selected. This clonotype originated in a man between 18 and 29 years old in good health. The DNA is as follows: TGTGCCAGCAGCTTGCTAGGACTACCTTCAAGTAATGAGCAGTTCTTC. This sequence encodes CASSLLGLPSSNEQFF.